A selection of T cell receptor beta chains follows, all from one sample in a study of shared clonotypes between healthy human individuals. Method: immunoSEQ multiplex PCR; TCRdb's copy keeps in-frame clones and lacks some. The sample has 2 million to 2.5 million clones; roughly 95% are singletons. Specimen: naive CD4+ T cells sorted from blood. These receptors were collected from a man aged 18 to 35 in good health. Each CDR3 is given with its conserved first and last residue. The D gene is left open where the match is weak. Rows give clone size only sometimes, using once, few, many, or a class for an expanded clone.

v_call	j_call	clone_size	d_call	cdr3_aa	cdr3_nt
TRBV2	TRBJ2-3	-	-	CASHSGADTQYF	TGTGCCAGCCACTCCGGCGCAGATACGCAGTATTTT
TRBV10-3	TRBJ1-2	-	-	CAISAGPSANYGYTF	TGTGCCATCAGCGCAGGTCCTTCAGCTAACTATGGCTACACCTTC
TRBV9	TRBJ2-7	-	TRBD2	CASSIVAGGYEQYF	TGTGCCAGCAGCATTGTAGCGGGAGGCTACGAGCAGTACTTC
TRBV9	TRBJ2-1	-	-	CASSVTASSYNEQFF	TGTGCCAGCAGCGTCACAGCAAGCTCCTACAATGAGCAGTTCTTC
TRBV5-1	TRBJ2-7	-	TRBD2	CASSFGGGSYEQYF	TGCGCCAGCAGCTTTGGCGGGGGGTCCTACGAGCAGTACTTC
TRBV6-1	TRBJ2-1	-	TRBD2	CASSEVPSGGNEQFF	TGTGCCAGCAGTGAAGTACCTAGCGGGGGTAATGAGCAGTTCTTC
TRBV14	TRBJ2-3	-	-	CASSQGPEGQYF	TGTGCCAGCAGCCAAGGTCCTGAGGGGCAGTATTTT
TRBV5-6	TRBJ2-5	-	-	CASSLQGGETQYF	TGTGCCAGCAGCCTCCAAGGGGGGGAGACCCAGTACTTC
TRBV4-1	TRBJ2-3	-	-	CASRHLASDTQYF	TGCGCCAGCAGGCACCTAGCGTCCGATACGCAGTATTTT
TRBV11-2	TRBJ2-1	-	-	CASSLAGILNEQFF	TGTGCCAGCAGCTTAGCGGGTATACTCAATGAGCAGTTCTTC
TRBV25-1	TRBJ2-7	-	TRBD2	CASTGREGIHEQYF	TGTGCCAGCACGGGGCGGGAGGGTATCCACGAGCAGTACTTC
TRBV5-1	TRBJ1-4	-	-	CASSQVGQPTNEKLFF	TGCGCCAGCAGCCAGGTCGGACAGCCAACTAATGAAAAACTGTTTTTT
TRBV7-2	TRBJ2-1	-	-	CASSESGLTSYNEQFF	TGTGCCAGCAGTGAAAGCGGCCTGACATCCTACAATGAGCAGTTCTTC
TRBV7-8	TRBJ2-7	-	-	CASSLEVGESYEQYF	TGTGCCAGCAGCTTAGAGGTGGGGGAAAGCTACGAGCAGTACTTC
TRBV19	TRBJ2-4	-	TRBD1	CASSMVQGVDKNIQYF	TGTGCCAGTAGTATGGTACAGGGGGTAGACAAAAACATTCAGTACTTC
TRBV30	TRBJ1-5	-	-	CAWSIDSGDRQPQHF	TGTGCCTGGAGTATAGACTCGGGGGATCGTCAGCCCCAGCATTTT
TRBV6-5	TRBJ1-6	-	-	CASSYGRQVLGSPLHF	TGTGCCAGCAGTTACGGTAGACAGGTCCTGGGATCACCCCTCCACTTT
TRBV5-6	TRBJ2-3	-	-	CASSLGREGLTDTQYF	TGTGCCAGCAGCTTGGGTCGAGAAGGGCTCACAGATACGCAGTATTTT
TRBV20-1	TRBJ1-1	-	-	CSARDLQEAFF	TGCAGTGCTAGAGATCTCCAGGAAGCTTTCTTT
TRBV5-1	TRBJ2-7	-	-	CASSRDNSYEQYF	TGCGCCAGCAGCAGGGACAACTCCTACGAGCAGTACTTC
TRBV11-2	TRBJ2-7	-	-	CASGWGRGIYEQYF	TGTGCCAGCGGTTGGGGCCGTGGAATCTACGAGCAGTACTTC
TRBV10-2	TRBJ1-4	once	-	CASSEGAREKLFF	TGCGCCAGCAGTGAAGGGGCCAGGGAAAAACTGTTTTTT
TRBV9	TRBJ2-3	few	-	CASSVTGSDTQYF	TGTGCCAGCAGCGTAACAGGCTCAGATACGCAGTATTTT
TRBV7-2	TRBJ1-5	-	-	CASSPGVGYQPQHF	TGTGCCAGCAGCCCCGGTGTGGGGTACCAGCCCCAGCATTTT
TRBV6-5	TRBJ1-2	-	-	CASTKGVSGYTF	TGTGCCAGCACAAAGGGGGTGTCTGGCTACACCTTC
TRBV27	TRBJ2-5	-	-	CASSSHAGRETQYF	TGTGCCAGCAGTTCCCACGCTGGTCGAGAGACCCAGTACTTC
TRBV28	TRBJ1-5	-	TRBD1	CASSRVIRSDRTNQPQHF	TGTGCCAGCAGCCGCGTGATTAGGTCGGACAGGACCAATCAGCCCCAGCATTTT
TRBV2	TRBJ1-6	-	-	CASSPGTRNSPLHF	TGTGCCAGCAGTCCCGGGACGCGCAATTCACCCCTCCACTTT
TRBV7-9	TRBJ2-2	-	-	CASSSQGMNTGELFF	TGTGCCAGCAGCTCCCAGGGCATGAACACCGGGGAGCTGTTTTTT
TRBV30	TRBJ1-3	-	-	CAWSVSTSGNTIYF	TGTGCCTGGAGTGTCTCTACCTCTGGAAACACCATATATTTT
TRBV9	TRBJ1-5	once	-	CASSGALVGRNQPQHF	TGTGCCAGCAGTGGAGCCCTCGTGGGGCGCAATCAGCCCCAGCATTTT
TRBV15	TRBJ1-3	-	-	CATSRGRDSSGNTIYF	TGTGCCACCAGCAGAGGACGGGATAGCTCTGGAAACACCATATATTTT
TRBV5-1	TRBJ2-2	-	TRBD1	CASSLRDRGTGELFF	TGCGCCAGCAGCCTACGGGACAGGGGAACCGGGGAGCTGTTTTTT
TRBV25-1	TRBJ1-2	-	-	CASRSFREDYTF	TGTGCCAGCAGGAGCTTTCGAGAGGACTACACCTTC
TRBV30	TRBJ1-1	-	-	CAWSVGRLNTEAFF	TGTGCCTGGAGTGTAGGGCGGTTGAACACTGAAGCTTTCTTT
TRBV19	TRBJ1-2	-	-	CASSSQGDSLEGYTF	TGTGCCAGTAGTTCCCAGGGCGACAGCCTCGAGGGCTACACCTTC
TRBV5-1	TRBJ2-2	-	-	CASSTRDGNLNTGELFF	TGCGCCAGCAGCACCCGGGACGGTAATTTGAACACCGGGGAGCTGTTTTTT
TRBV15	TRBJ2-1	-	TRBD2	CATSRDLTSETYNEQFF	TGTGCCACCAGCAGAGATCTGACTAGCGAGACCTACAATGAGCAGTTCTTC
TRBV6-1	TRBJ1-5	-	TRBD1	CASSGQGGQPQHF	TGTGCCAGCAGCGGACAGGGAGGTCAGCCCCAGCATTTT
TRBV7-8	TRBJ2-3	-	TRBD2	CASSRLAGGSDTQYF	TGTGCCAGCAGCCGATTAGCGGGAGGGTCGGATACGCAGTATTTT
TRBV18	TRBJ2-7	-	TRBD2	CASSPPGGVKYF	TGTGCCAGCTCACCACCGGGAGGGGTGAAGTACTTC
TRBV7-3	TRBJ1-6	-	TRBD1	CASSATGGSSPLHF	TGTGCCAGCAGCGCGACAGGGGGTTCTTCACCCCTCCACTTT
TRBV4-3	TRBJ2-3	-	-	CASSRTVAGDNTDTQYF	TGCGCCAGCAGCCGAACGGTGGCAGGGGATAACACAGATACGCAGTATTTT